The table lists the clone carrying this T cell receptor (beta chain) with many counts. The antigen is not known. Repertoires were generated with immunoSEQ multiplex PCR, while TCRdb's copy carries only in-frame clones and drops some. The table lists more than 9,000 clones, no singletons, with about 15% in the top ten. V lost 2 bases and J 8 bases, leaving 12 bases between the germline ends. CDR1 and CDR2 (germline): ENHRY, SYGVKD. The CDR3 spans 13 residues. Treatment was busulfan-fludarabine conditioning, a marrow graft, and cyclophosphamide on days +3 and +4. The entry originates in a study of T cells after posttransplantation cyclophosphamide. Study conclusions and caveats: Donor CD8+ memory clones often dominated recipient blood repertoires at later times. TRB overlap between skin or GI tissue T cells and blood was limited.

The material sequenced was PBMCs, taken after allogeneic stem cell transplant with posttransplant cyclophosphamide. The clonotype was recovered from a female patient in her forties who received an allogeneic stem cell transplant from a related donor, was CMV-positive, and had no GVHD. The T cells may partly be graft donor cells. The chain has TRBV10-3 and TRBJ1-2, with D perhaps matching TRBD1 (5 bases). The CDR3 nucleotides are TGTGCCATCAGTGAGGGGAGGGACCGGGGCTACACCTTC. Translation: CAISEGRDRGYTF.